This T cell receptor (beta chain) was captured in a study of blood T cells in healthy people across ages. The CDR3 is 13 residues long. Trimming stripped 6 bases from V and 2 bases from J, with 10 bases between. Germline loops: CDR1 MNHEY, CDR2 SMNVEV (reference sequence). Combining a sample-barcoded 5' primer with a J-beta primer mix, a second PCR ran for 7 to 11 cycles. Each cDNA molecule received a tag from a template-switch adaptor that had 12 random nucleotides. TCRdb redid the calling of the 5' RACE reads with MiXCR, one entry per CDR3 protein. Among about 620,000 distinct CDR3 sequences listed, around 52% were seen once. A few counts support this clonotype.

This rearrangement joins TRBV27 to TRBJ1-1; tentative D call: TRBD1 (6 bases). The source of this sequence is a woman older than 75 in good health. Sequencing used blood. DNA for the CDR3: TGTGCCAGCAGCTTGGGACACAACACTGAAGCTTTCTTT. Translating gives CASSLGHNTEAFF.